This T cell receptor (beta chain) was recovered during a study of blood T cell repertoires in COVID-19. As for the study in general: COVID-19 samples from acute and convalescent phases originated in the United States, Italy and Spain. The analysed material was cDNA or gDNA that came from T cells, B-cell-depleted T cells, or PBMCs.

Clones were sequenced by immunoSEQ multiplex PCR, and TCRdb holds only the in-frame ones, with some missing. The sample carries some 200,000 clones, roughly 90% recorded once. This CDR3 contains 18 residues. CDR1 SNHLY and CDR2 FYNNEI come from the germline V gene. Trimming took 3 bases from V and 5 from J; bases not matched to a gene: 15. Individuals drawn from under 30 US areas were about 18 to 95 years old. Recovered status applied to Cohort 3 donors who had two consecutive negative PCRs. It also applied to those with clearance or with symptom resolution. The sequenced material came from PBMCs or T cells enriched from blood (not recorded which). The chain couples TRBV2 to TRBJ2-2; 7 nucleotides align to TRBD1. The clonotype was recovered from a woman aged 30 to 39 who had recovered from COVID-19. DNA for the CDR3: TGTGCCAGCAGTGATGCGGTAGGGGGCGGCCTCCTAACCGGGGAGCTGTTTTTT. Its translation is CASSDAVGGGLLTGELFF.